This T cell receptor beta chain derives from a study of shared clonotypes between healthy human individuals. Broader study findings: Incomplete sequencing of sorted subsets was indicated by rarefaction despite large depth.

The method was immunoSEQ multiplex PCR; TCRdb's version includes in-frame clones alone and lacks a portion of them. The sample carries about 800,000 clones, 90% to 98% recorded once. Positive CCR7 selection of CD45RO-negative cells yielded the naive CD8 cells, and terminally differentiated effector memory CD45RA+ cells were excluded. The study drew its donors from healthy HIV-negative adults without recent acute infections or vaccinations. Looked up from germline, CDR1 is SNHLY and CDR2 is FYNNEI. The CDR3 covers 12 residues. V was trimmed by 9 bases and J by 3 bases, leaving 12 bases between them. Turning to this clone: Its specificity is unknown.

This clonotype was sampled from a man aged 25-45 years in good health. Sequences were obtained from naive CD8+ T cells sorted from blood. The rearrangement uses TRBV2 and TRBJ2-7; D remains unclear. CDR3 DNA sequence: TGTGCCAGTTCCGGGTCCGTCTACGAGCAGTACTTC. Residues: CASSGSVYEQYF.